What follows is one T cell receptor (beta chain) and its context. Its target is not known. All donors participated as healthy donors of bone marrow. These data come from a study of cytomegalovirus exposure and HLA in healthy donors. PCR was performed using 60 Vbeta and 13 Jbeta primers. Sequencing was performed with immunoSEQ multiplex PCR; in TCRdb, only in-frame clones are kept and a portion is missing. Its listing shows roughly 120,000 clones. The CDR3 consists of 13 residues. Germline loops: CDR1 MDHEN, CDR2 SYDVKM. The junction had 3 bases not matched to a gene; V was cut back by 2 bases and J by 6 bases. Study-wide points: The study labeled 150 to 200 TCR beta chains cytomegalovirus-associated.

The rearrangement links TRBV28 to TRBJ1-2; 7 bases line up with TRBD1. Material: PBMCs. The clonotype comes from a middle-aged man in good health and CMV-seronegative. This CDR3 reads CASSLDREDGYTF. The CDR3 bases are TGTGCCAGCAGTTTAGACAGGGAGGATGGCTACACCTTC.